This T cell receptor (beta chain) originates from a study of T cell repertoires in cytomegalovirus infection (dated by TCRdb to between 2018 and 2021). Context from the whole study: Donor HLA type was relevant to the analysis, because carriage of CMV infection together with the matching HLA type was indicated by public TCR beta signatures. The paper's findings and limits, for the study overall: Carriers of CMV infection plus the relevant HLA type were discriminated by the cumulative frequency of public TCR beta family members in the study cohort and in an independent roughly 400-donor cohort. The ex vivo response was dominated by HLA-C-restricted CMV-specific TCR beta clonotypes, which also provided the single most frequent clonotype in two of eight donors.

This clonotype was recorded once. What this receptor recognizes is not known. No qualities accompany the bases; no much larger clone lies one base away. One read alone lends weak support. The instrument given in TCRdb is Illumina HiSeq 1500. The public reads were reanalyzed by TCRdb: fastp trimming at Q25, MiXCR alignment, in-frame beta chains only. CDR3 protein duplicates are merged, each entry listing the most common genes and DNA. Present in this sample are 150,000 to 200,000 distinct CDR3 sequences, roughly 19% of which were seen just once. The ten largest clones capture 2.9% of the sample. The CDR3 covers 12 residues, taking in both the cysteine and the phenylalanine. Left in the record is the CDR3 DNA by itself, 36 bases read in frame from the first base. V and J lose 6 bases and 7 bases, and a span of 12 bases separates them.

The TCR sequence derives from a human donor in good health (CMV status not recorded). Some clones in this sample may be carry-over from other donors' samples. The chain joins TRBV12-3 or TRBV12-4 to TRBJ2-5; TRBD2 might be the D gene, on 6 matching bases. The sample taken for sequencing was PBMCs. The bases are TGTGCCAGCAGGGGACTTCGGGGGACCCAGTACTTC. Its translation reads: CASRGLRGTQYF.